This TCR beta chain comes out of a study of shared clonotypes between healthy human individuals. Germline values: CDR1 MNHEY, CDR2 SMNVEV (reference sequence). The CDR3 covers 16 residues. Trimming shortened V by 6 bases and J by 0 bases, and 16 bases separated the two germline ends. Worth noting for this clone: Its antigen remains unknown.

Here immunoSEQ multiplex PCR was the method, and the copy in TCRdb shows in-frame clones only, minus some. The sample has under 1,900,000 clones; around 98.5% are singletons. Study-level results: Depth was large, yet rarefaction showed that sorted-subset sequencing was incomplete.

The sequencing sample was made of naive CD4+ T cells sorted from blood. Described subset: CD45RA+ positively selected. V is TRBV27 and J is TRBJ2-3; D is uncertain. The sequence came from a man aged 25 to 40 in good health. CDR3 DNA: TGTGCCAGCAGAGGATCACAGAGAATAAGCACAGATACGCAGTATTTT. It specifies CASRGSQRISTDTQYF.